This T cell receptor beta chain was sequenced during a study of identical twins. Study observations and caveats: Compared with unrelated sharing, twin-shared out-of-frame alpha sequences had more low-probability sequences. For zero-insertion analyses, partial confounding could come from invariant MAIT and iNKT cells.

Germline V gene lookup returns CDR1 SGHRS and CDR2 YFSETQ. Trimming pared 2 bases from V and 5 bases from J, leaving 13 bases between. The CDR3 is 14 residues long. In the case of this clonotype: As yet, its antigen is unknown.

TCRdb fed the 5' RACE reads into MiXCR, producing one record per CDR3 protein. The table has a few hundred thousand distinct CDR3 sequences, about a fifth seen once. The receptor was derived from a man aged 45 to 65 in good health. The chain couples TRBV5-1 to TRBJ1-1, with D unresolved. The specimen was naive T cells sorted from blood. The CDR3 sequence is CASSFGELRTEAFF. In nucleotides, the CDR3 is TGCGCCAGCAGCTTTGGGGAATTGAGGACTGAAGCTTTCTTT.